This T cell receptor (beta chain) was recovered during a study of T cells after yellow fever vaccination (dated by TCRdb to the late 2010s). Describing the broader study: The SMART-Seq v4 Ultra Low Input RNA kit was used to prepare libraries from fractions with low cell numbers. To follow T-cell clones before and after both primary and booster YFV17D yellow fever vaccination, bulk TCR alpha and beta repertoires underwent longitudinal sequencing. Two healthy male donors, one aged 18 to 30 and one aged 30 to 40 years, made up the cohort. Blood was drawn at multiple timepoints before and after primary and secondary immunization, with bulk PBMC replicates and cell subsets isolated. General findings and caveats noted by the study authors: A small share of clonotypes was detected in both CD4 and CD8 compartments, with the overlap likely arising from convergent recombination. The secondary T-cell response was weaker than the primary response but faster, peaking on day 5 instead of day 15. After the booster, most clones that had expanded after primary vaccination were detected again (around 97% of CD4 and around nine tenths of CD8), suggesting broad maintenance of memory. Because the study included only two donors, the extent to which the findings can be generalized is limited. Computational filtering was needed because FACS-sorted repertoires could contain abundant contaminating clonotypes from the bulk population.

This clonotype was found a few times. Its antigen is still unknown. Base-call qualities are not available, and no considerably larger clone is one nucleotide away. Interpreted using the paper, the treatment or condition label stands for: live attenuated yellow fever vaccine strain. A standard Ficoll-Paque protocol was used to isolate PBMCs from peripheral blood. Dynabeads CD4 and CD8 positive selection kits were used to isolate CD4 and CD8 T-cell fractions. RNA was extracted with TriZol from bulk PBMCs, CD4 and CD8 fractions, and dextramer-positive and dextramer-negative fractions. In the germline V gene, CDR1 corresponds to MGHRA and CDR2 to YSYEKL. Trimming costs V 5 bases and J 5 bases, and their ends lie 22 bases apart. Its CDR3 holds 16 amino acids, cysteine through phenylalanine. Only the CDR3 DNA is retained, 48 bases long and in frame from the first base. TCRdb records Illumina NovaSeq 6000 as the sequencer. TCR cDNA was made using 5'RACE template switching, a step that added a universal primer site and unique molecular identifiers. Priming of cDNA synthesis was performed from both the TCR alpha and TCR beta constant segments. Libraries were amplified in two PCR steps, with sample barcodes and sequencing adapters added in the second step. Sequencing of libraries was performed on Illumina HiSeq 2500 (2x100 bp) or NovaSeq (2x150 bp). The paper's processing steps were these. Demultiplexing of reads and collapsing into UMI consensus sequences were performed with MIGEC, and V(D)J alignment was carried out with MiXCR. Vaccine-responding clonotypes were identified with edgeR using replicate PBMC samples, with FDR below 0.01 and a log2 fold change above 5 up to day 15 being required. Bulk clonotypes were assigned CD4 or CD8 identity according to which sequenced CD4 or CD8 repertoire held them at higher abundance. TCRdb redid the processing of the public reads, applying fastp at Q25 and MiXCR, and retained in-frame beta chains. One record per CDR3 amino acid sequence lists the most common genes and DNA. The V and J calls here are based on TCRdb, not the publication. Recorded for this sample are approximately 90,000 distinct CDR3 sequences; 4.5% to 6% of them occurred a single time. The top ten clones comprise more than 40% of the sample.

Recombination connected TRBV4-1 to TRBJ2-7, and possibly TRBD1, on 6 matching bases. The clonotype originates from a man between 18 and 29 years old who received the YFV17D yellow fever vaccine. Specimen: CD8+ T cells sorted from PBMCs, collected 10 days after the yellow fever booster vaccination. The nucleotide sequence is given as TGCGCCAGCAGCTCGCACCCCGGGACACTCGGCGACGAGCAGTACTTC. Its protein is CASSSHPGTLGDEQYF.